Included here is one T cell receptor beta chain sequence, with context. PCR employed 60 Vbeta and 13 Jbeta primers. The protocol was immunoSEQ multiplex PCR, while the TCRdb copy is restricted to in-frame clones and leaves out a portion. The table gives around 200,000 clones; the top ten clones make up about 1% of it. These data originate in a study of cytomegalovirus exposure and HLA in healthy donors. Study at large: Researchers previously reported finding fewer than 120 million unique TCR beta sequences from 150 million to 200 million T cells.

The germline V gene encodes CDR1 SGHTA and CDR2 FQGNSA. V was cut by 4 bases and J by 0 bases, with 8 bases left in between. This CDR3 is built from 14 residues. The TCR comes from a girl aged 2 to 10 in good health and CMV-seropositive. Sequences were obtained from PBMCs. The chain joins TRBV7-2 to TRBJ2-3; D ambiguous. For the CDR3, the DNA is TGTGCCAGCAGCTCGCTGACTAGCACAGATACGCAGTATTTT. This sequence encodes CASSSLTSTDTQYF.